The clone carrying this T cell receptor beta chain has just a few counts. This specimen comes from a study of blood T cell repertoires in COVID-19. The overall study: The study drew acute and convalescent COVID-19 samples from the United States, Italy and Spain. T cells, B-cell-depleted T cells, or PBMCs supplied cDNA or gDNA.

Methods used by the authors: Amplification of reference gene primers was used by the study to estimate nucleated cell counts. Generated by immunoSEQ multiplex PCR, the TCRdb table keeps only in-frame clones and is missing some. That table gives V, J and clone size, and the DNA gave D and trimming. Altogether 200,000 to 250,000 clones are present, 80% being singletons, with the ten largest covering around 13%. The sequencing sample was made of peripheral blood. The TCR sequence derives from a human donor in a cohort sampled during active COVID-19.

In DNA form, the CDR3 reads TGTGCCAGCAGTGGAGGAGGTTCGGGACTATCCACCTACGAGCAGTACTTC. This sequence encodes CASSGGGSGLSTYEQYF. The rearrangement joins TRBV6-1 to TRBJ2-7; 7 bases fit TRBD2. The trim removed 4 bases at V and 2 bases at J, leaving 14 bases unmatched. The CDR3 is 17 residues long. Looked up from germline, CDR1 is MNHNS and CDR2 is SASEGT.